These 9 T cell receptor beta chains were sequenced from one sample in a study of blood T cells in healthy people across ages. A J-beta primer mix and a sample-barcoded 5' primer were used in a second PCR of about 7 to 12 cycles. In TCRdb, the 5' RACE reads were re-called with MiXCR into one record per CDR3 protein. The sample lists 250,000 to 300,000 distinct CDR3 sequences, 25% to 30% seen once, with roughly 28% in the top ten. The sequenced sample was blood. The receptors originated from a woman aged 70-85 years in good health.

The chain couples TRBV12-3 or TRBV12-4 to TRBJ2-7, with 8 positions matching TRBD1. V trimming: 5 bases; J trimming: 5 bases; junction bases outside the gene matches: 11. The CDR3 covers 15 residues. As DNA, the CDR3 is TGTGCCAGCAGTCCTCAGGGGGCACAAACTCACGAGCAGTACTTC. This codes for CASSPQGAQTHEQYF.

The chain combines TRBV3-1 with TRBJ2-1, with D perhaps assigned TRBD1 or TRBD2 (5 bases each). The CDR3 spans 14 residues. CDR1 LGHDT and CDR2 YNNKEL come from the germline V gene (reference sequence). The V and J ends lost 8 bases and 9 bases respectively, with 20 bases between them. The CDR3 DNA sequence: TGTGCCAGCCTCCAGGGACGGGGTAATGGTGAGCAGTTCTTC. The encoded protein is CASLQGRGNGEQFF.

This chain joins TRBV20-1 and TRBJ2-3; unclear D gene. CDR1 and CDR2 from the germline V gene are DFQATT and SNEGSKA (reference sequence). The CDR3 contains 12 residues. V was shortened by 4 bases and J by 4 bases, with 9 bases between the two germline ends. The CDR3 loop is CSAIPRSDTQYF. CDR3 DNA: TGCAGTGCTATTCCTAGATCAGATACGCAGTATTTT.

The J gene is TRBJ2-5, the V gene TRBV20-1; maybe TRBD1 (6 bases). This CDR3 is 13 amino acids long. Germline V CDR1 and CDR2: DFQATT, SNEGSKA (reference sequence). The V gene lost 4 bases and the J gene lost 0 bases, with 9 bases spanning the gap. The CDR3 loop is CSANGQYQETQYF. CDR3 sequence (DNA): TGCAGTGCTAACGGACAGTACCAAGAGACCCAGTACTTC.

Comment on this clonotype: With a much larger clone just one base away, this may be a read error. The chain couples TRBV2 to TRBJ2-5; D may be TRBD2 (6 bases). The DNA end is more similar to TRBJ2-1, so the J call may be wrong. The CDR3 covers 15 residues. In germline, CDR1 is SNHLY, CDR2 FYNNEI. CDR3 nucleotide sequence: TGTGCCAGCAGCGCGGGGTCTCTCTCCTACGATGAGCAGTTCTTC. Its protein is CASSAGSLSYDEQFF.

The chain employs TRBV20-1 and TRBJ1-2; maybe TRBD1 (6 bases). The CDR3 is 14 amino acids. The germline V gene encodes CDR1 DFQATT and CDR2 SNEGSKA (reference sequence). The ends were cut back, 6 bases at V and 3 bases at J, with 17 bases in the middle. The CDR3 DNA reads TGCAGTGCCCCACCGGCCCACAGGGACTATGGCTACACCTTC. It yields the protein CSAPPAHRDYGYTF.

V and J are TRBV14 and TRBJ1-2, with no clear D. Germline CDR1 is SGHDN and CDR2 is FVKESK. This CDR3 has 13 amino acids. The germline V and J ends were trimmed by 1 base and 8 bases, with 11 bases remaining between them. The CDR3 is CASSQVRTEGYTF. CDR3 DNA: TGTGCCAGCAGCCAAGTGCGAACAGAAGGCTACACCTTC.

This rearrangement joins TRBV10-3 to TRBJ2-1, with D possibly being TRBD1 or TRBD2 (6 bases each). The V and J ends lost 10 bases and 6 bases respectively, with 19 bases between them. The CDR3 runs 14 residues. The germline CDR1 and CDR2 sequences are ENHRY and SYGVKD. The CDR3 DNA reads TGTGCCACCCATGGGGGGCTTGGGGCCAATGAGCAGTTCTTC. Amino acids: CATHGGLGANEQFF.

The chain employs TRBV5-1 and TRBJ2-7, with 7 bases fitting TRBD1. The V gene's germline CDR1 is SGHRS and CDR2 YFSETQ. The CDR3 consists of 14 residues. V dropped 9 bases and J dropped 0; count of bases not matched to a gene: 9. Here the CDR3 reads CATRHGDSSYEQYF. CDR3 nucleotide sequence: TGCGCCACCAGACACGGGGACAGCTCCTACGAGCAGTACTTC.